This T cell receptor (beta chain) is drawn from a study of blood T cell repertoires in COVID-19. Study in general: Sites across the United States, Italy and Spain contributed samples from acute and convalescent COVID-19. PBMCs, B-cell-depleted T cells, or T cells provided the cDNA or gDNA that made up the material.

V was trimmed by 4 bases and J by 10 bases, leaving 14 bases between them. The CDR3 runs to 13 residues. Germline V CDR1 and CDR2: SGHRS, YFSETQ. Original processing methods: Researchers report that nucleated cell counts were estimated from reference gene primer amplification. This table comes from immunoSEQ multiplex PCR, and its TCRdb copy is limited to in-frame clones, with some not included. The V and J calls and the clone size are those of that table, but D and trimming were determined from the DNA. Of about 42,000 clones listed, 85% to 90% are singletons. Sample: peripheral blood. The receptor's source is a man in his 70s with acute or convalescent COVID-19. The chain uses TRBV5-1 and TRBJ2-2; no clear D gene. The CDR3 sequence: CASSQLQALELFF. The DNA of the CDR3 is TGCGCCAGCAGCCAACTTCAGGCTTTGGAGCTGTTTTTT.